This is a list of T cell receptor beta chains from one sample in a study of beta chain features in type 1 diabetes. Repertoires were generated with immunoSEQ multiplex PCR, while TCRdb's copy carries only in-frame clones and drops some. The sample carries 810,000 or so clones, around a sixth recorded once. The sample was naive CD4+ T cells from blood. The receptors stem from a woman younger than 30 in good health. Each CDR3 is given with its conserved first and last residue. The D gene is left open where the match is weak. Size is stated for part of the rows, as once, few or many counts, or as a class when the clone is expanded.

CDR3aa: CASSLGASNYGYTF
CDR3nt: TGCGCCAGCAGCTTAGGTGCCAGTAACTATGGCTACACCTTC
v_gene: TRBV5-1
abundance: -
j_gene: TRBJ1-2
d_gene: -
len: 14

CDR3aa: CASSLGVVSYEQYF
CDR3nt: TGTGCCAGCAGTCTTGGCGTCGTCTCCTACGAGCAGTACTTC
v_gene: TRBV28
abundance: few
j_gene: TRBJ2-7
d_gene: -
len: 14

CDR3aa: CSVEDLEGSNTGELFF
CDR3nt: TGCAGCGTTGAAGACCTGGAGGGGTCGAACACCGGGGAGCTGTTTTTT
v_gene: TRBV29-1
abundance: -
j_gene: TRBJ2-2
d_gene: -
len: 16

CDR3aa: CASSYPRQGYGYTF
CDR3nt: TGTGCCAGCAGCTACCCTAGACAGGGCTATGGCTACACCTTC
v_gene: TRBV7-2
abundance: few
j_gene: TRBJ1-2
d_gene: TRBD1
len: 14

CDR3aa: CASSIAGGYNQPQHF
CDR3nt: TGTGCCAGTAGTATAGCAGGGGGGTACAATCAGCCCCAGCATTTT
v_gene: TRBV19
abundance: few
j_gene: TRBJ1-5
d_gene: TRBD1
len: 15

CDR3aa: CASSTSYYEQYF
CDR3nt: TGTGCCAGCAGTACTTCATACTACGAGCAGTACTTC
v_gene: TRBV2
abundance: few
j_gene: TRBJ2-7
d_gene: -
len: 12

CDR3aa: CASSQVGTNYGYTF
CDR3nt: TGCGCCAGCAGCCAAGTAGGTACTAACTATGGCTACACCTTC
v_gene: TRBV4-1
abundance: -
j_gene: TRBJ1-2
d_gene: -
len: 14

CDR3aa: CATADRTGSYEQFF
CDR3nt: TGTGCCACCGCTGACAGGACAGGGTCCTATGAGCAGTTCTTC
v_gene: TRBV25-1
abundance: -
j_gene: TRBJ2-1
d_gene: TRBD1
len: 14

CDR3aa: CASSRGTGGLRQFF
CDR3nt: TGTGCCAGCAGCCGAGGGACAGGGGGCTTGAGGCAGTTCTTC
v_gene: TRBV14
abundance: few
j_gene: TRBJ2-1
d_gene: TRBD1
len: 14

CDR3aa: CASSYIGKLAGSYNEQFF
CDR3nt: TGTGCCAGCAGCTACATCGGTAAACTAGCGGGTTCCTACAATGAGCAGTTCTTC
v_gene: TRBV11-2
abundance: -
j_gene: TRBJ2-1
d_gene: TRBD2
len: 18

CDR3aa: CASTWRSSNTGELFF
CDR3nt: TGTGCCAGCACCTGGAGGTCCTCGAACACCGGGGAGCTGTTTTTT
v_gene: TRBV28
abundance: few
j_gene: TRBJ2-2
d_gene: -
len: 15

CDR3aa: CASSESGRRTNYGYTF
CDR3nt: TGTGCCAGCAGTGAATCGGGAAGGAGGACTAACTATGGCTACACCTTC
v_gene: TRBV6-1
abundance: -
j_gene: TRBJ1-2
d_gene: -
len: 16

CDR3aa: CASGSGANTGELFF
CDR3nt: TGTGCCAGCGGGAGCGGGGCGAACACCGGGGAGCTGTTTTTT
v_gene: TRBV28
abundance: -
j_gene: TRBJ2-2
d_gene: TRBD2
len: 14

CDR3aa: CASSLGYSSYEQYF
CDR3nt: TGTGCCAGCAGCTTGGGCTATTCGTCCTACGAGCAGTACTTC
v_gene: TRBV7-2
abundance: few
j_gene: TRBJ2-7
d_gene: -
len: 14

CDR3aa: CASSLISGGGEQYF
CDR3nt: TGTGCCAGCAGCTTGATCTCGGGGGGCGGCGAGCAGTACTTC
v_gene: TRBV7-2
abundance: -
j_gene: TRBJ2-7
d_gene: -
len: 14

CDR3aa: CASSSGLLGTDTQYF
CDR3nt: TGTGCCAGCAGTTCAGGACTACTAGGGACAGATACGCAGTATTTT
v_gene: TRBV7-3
abundance: few
j_gene: TRBJ2-3
d_gene: -
len: 15

CDR3aa: CASSFDSTDTQYF
CDR3nt: TGTGCCAGCAGTTTTGACAGCACAGATACGCAGTATTTT
v_gene: TRBV6-5
abundance: few
j_gene: TRBJ2-3
d_gene: -
len: 13

CDR3aa: CASSPLGAEPEAFF
CDR3nt: TGTGCCAGCAGCCCTCTGGGGGCAGAACCTGAAGCTTTCTTT
v_gene: TRBV5-4
abundance: few
j_gene: TRBJ1-1
d_gene: -
len: 14

CDR3aa: CASRLQETQYF
CDR3nt: TGTGCCAGCAGGCTTCAAGAGACCCAGTACTTC
v_gene: TRBV6-6
abundance: few
j_gene: TRBJ2-5
d_gene: -
len: 11

CDR3aa: CASSADGQGAGNTIYF
CDR3nt: TGTGCCAGCAGCGCAGATGGACAGGGGGCTGGAAACACCATATATTTT
v_gene: TRBV9
abundance: -
j_gene: TRBJ1-3
d_gene: TRBD1
len: 16

CDR3aa: CASSGTIGHEKLFF
CDR3nt: TGTGCCAGCAGTGGGACCATTGGTCATGAAAAACTGTTTTTT
v_gene: TRBV2
abundance: -
j_gene: TRBJ1-4
d_gene: -
len: 14

CDR3aa: CASSPHGRTGDGYTF
CDR3nt: TGTGCCAGCAGCCCCCACGGCCGGACAGGGGACGGCTACACCTTC
v_gene: TRBV28
abundance: -
j_gene: TRBJ1-2
d_gene: TRBD1
len: 15

CDR3aa: CASSAPGQGATQPQHF
CDR3nt: TGTGCCAGCAGTGCCCCGGGACAGGGGGCCACTCAGCCCCAGCATTTT
v_gene: TRBV28
abundance: few
j_gene: TRBJ1-5
d_gene: TRBD1
len: 16

CDR3aa: CASSLTSLETQYF
CDR3nt: TGTGCCAGCAGCTTGACTAGTCTGGAGACCCAGTACTTC
v_gene: TRBV7-2
abundance: -
j_gene: TRBJ2-5
d_gene: -
len: 13

CDR3aa: CASSLTGGFADTQYF
CDR3nt: TGCGCCAGCAGCTTGACGGGAGGGTTTGCAGATACGCAGTATTTT
v_gene: TRBV5-1
abundance: few
j_gene: TRBJ2-3
d_gene: TRBD2
len: 15

CDR3aa: CASSMGRAYEQYF
CDR3nt: TGTGCCAGTAGTATGGGCCGGGCCTACGAGCAGTACTTC
v_gene: TRBV19
abundance: few
j_gene: TRBJ2-7
d_gene: -
len: 13

CDR3aa: CSVLARSIAGNTIYF
CDR3nt: TGCAGCGTTTTGGCAAGATCGATAGCTGGAAACACCATATATTTT
v_gene: TRBV29-1
abundance: -
j_gene: TRBJ1-3
d_gene: -
len: 15

CDR3aa: CASSRTSGSTGELFF
CDR3nt: TGTGCCAGCAGTAGGACTAGCGGGAGTACCGGGGAGCTGTTTTTT
v_gene: TRBV6-1
abundance: -
j_gene: TRBJ2-2
d_gene: TRBD2
len: 15

CDR3aa: CASSRDREGKLFF
CDR3nt: TGCGCCAGCAGCCGGGACAGGGAAGGGAAACTGTTTTTT
v_gene: TRBV4-3
abundance: few
j_gene: TRBJ1-4
d_gene: TRBD1
len: 13

CDR3aa: CASSSLKTPRDRFWEQYF
CDR3nt: TGTGCCAGCAGCTCACTAAAGACACCTCGGGACCGGTTTTGGGAGCAGTACTTC
v_gene: TRBV7-6
abundance: few
j_gene: TRBJ2-7
d_gene: -
len: 18

CDR3aa: CASSPTSNLGNTIYF
CDR3nt: TGTGCCAGCAGTCCGACCAGCAACCTAGGAAACACCATATATTTT
v_gene: TRBV6-5
abundance: -
j_gene: TRBJ1-3
d_gene: -
len: 15

CDR3aa: CASSPFSGLAYYEQYF
CDR3nt: TGTGCCAGCAGCCCTTTTTCGGGACTAGCGTATTACGAGCAGTACTTC
v_gene: TRBV7-3
abundance: -
j_gene: TRBJ2-7
d_gene: TRBD2
len: 16

CDR3aa: CASSYGGGISYEQYF
CDR3nt: TGTGCCAGCAGTTACGGCGGGGGAATATCCTACGAGCAGTACTTC
v_gene: TRBV6-6
abundance: few
j_gene: TRBJ2-7
d_gene: TRBD2
len: 15

CDR3aa: CASSPRGTRLEAFF
CDR3nt: TGTGCCAGCTCACCACGGGGGACAAGGCTTGAAGCTTTCTTT
v_gene: TRBV18
abundance: few
j_gene: TRBJ1-1
d_gene: -
len: 14

CDR3aa: CAISESQGSGANVLTF
CDR3nt: TGTGCCATCAGTGAGTCTCAGGGCTCTGGGGCCAACGTCCTGACTTTC
v_gene: TRBV10-3
abundance: -
j_gene: TRBJ2-6
d_gene: -
len: 16

CDR3aa: CASSETGDNEQYF
CDR3nt: TGTGCCAGCAGCGAAACAGGGGACAACGAGCAGTACTTC
v_gene: TRBV7-3
abundance: few
j_gene: TRBJ2-7
d_gene: TRBD1
len: 13

CDR3aa: CASNPDIYTGELFF
CDR3nt: TGTGCCAGCAACCCCGACATTTACACCGGGGAGCTGTTTTTT
v_gene: TRBV7-2
abundance: few
j_gene: TRBJ2-2
d_gene: -
len: 14